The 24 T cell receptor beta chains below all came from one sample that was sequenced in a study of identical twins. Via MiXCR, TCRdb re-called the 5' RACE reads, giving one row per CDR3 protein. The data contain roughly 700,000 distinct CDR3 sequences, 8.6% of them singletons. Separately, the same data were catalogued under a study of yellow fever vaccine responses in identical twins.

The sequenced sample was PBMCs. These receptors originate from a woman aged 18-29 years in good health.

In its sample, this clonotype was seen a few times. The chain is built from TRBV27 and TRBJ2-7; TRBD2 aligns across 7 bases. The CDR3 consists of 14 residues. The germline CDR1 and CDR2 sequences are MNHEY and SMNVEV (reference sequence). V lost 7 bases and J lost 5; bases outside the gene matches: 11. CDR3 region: CASKWRGSSHEQYF. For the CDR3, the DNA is TGTGCCAGCAAATGGCGCGGGAGCAGCCACGAGCAGTACTTC.

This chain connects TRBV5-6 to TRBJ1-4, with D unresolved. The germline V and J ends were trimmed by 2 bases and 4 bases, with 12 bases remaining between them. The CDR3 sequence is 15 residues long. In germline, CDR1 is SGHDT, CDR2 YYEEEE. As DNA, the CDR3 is TGTGCCAGCAGCTTCACTGGCGGCGGTAATGAAAAACTGTTTTTT. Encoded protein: CASSFTGGGNEKLFF.

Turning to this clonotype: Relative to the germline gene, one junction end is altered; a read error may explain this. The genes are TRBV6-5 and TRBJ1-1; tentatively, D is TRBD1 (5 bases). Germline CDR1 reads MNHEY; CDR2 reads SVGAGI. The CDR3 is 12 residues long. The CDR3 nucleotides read TGTGCCAGCAGTTCCGTTGACAGCGGACTGAGGTTT. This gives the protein CASSSVDSGLRF.

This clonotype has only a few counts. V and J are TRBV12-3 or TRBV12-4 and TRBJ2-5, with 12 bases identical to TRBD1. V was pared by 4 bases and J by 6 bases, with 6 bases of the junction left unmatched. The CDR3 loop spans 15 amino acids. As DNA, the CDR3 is TGTGCCAGCAGTTCCAGGGGACAGGGGGCAAAGACCCAGTACTTC. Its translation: CASSSRGQGAKTQYF.

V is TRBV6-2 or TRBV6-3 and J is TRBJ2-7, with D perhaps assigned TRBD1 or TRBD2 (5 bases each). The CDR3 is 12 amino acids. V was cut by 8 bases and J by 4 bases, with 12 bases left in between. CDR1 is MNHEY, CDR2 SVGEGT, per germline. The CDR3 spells CASRRDLYEQYF. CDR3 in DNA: TGTGCCAGCCGCAGGGACCTTTACGAGCAGTACTTC.

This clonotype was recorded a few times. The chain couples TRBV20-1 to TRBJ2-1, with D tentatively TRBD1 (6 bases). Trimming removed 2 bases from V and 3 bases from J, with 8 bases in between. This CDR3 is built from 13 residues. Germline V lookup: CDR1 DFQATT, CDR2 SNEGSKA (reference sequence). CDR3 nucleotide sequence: TGCAGTGCTAGAAAACAGGGCTACAATGAGCAGTTCTTC. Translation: CSARKQGYNEQFF.

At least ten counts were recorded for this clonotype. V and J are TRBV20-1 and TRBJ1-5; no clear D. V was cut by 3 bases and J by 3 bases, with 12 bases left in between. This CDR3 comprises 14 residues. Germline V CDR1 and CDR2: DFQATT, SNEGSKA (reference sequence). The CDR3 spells CSASSNVVNQPQHF. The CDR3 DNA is TGCAGTGCTAGTTCGAACGTAGTCAATCAGCCCCAGCATTTT.

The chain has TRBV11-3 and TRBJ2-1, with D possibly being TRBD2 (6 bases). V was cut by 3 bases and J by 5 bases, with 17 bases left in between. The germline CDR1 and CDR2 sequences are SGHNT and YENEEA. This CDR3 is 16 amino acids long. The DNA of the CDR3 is TGTGCCAGCAGCTTTGGTCGTGGGGACTCGGACAATGAGCAGTTCTTC. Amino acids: CASSFGRGDSDNEQFF.

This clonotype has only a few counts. The CDR3 coding sequence is TGTGCCAGCAGTTTCCGAGGGGGCACTAATGAAAAACTGTTTTTT. Its protein is CASSFRGGTNEKLFF. The rearrangement joins TRBV27 to TRBJ1-4, with 7 bases identical to TRBD1. Germline CDR1 MNHEY, CDR2 SMNVEV (reference sequence). V lost 3 bases, J lost 2 bases, and 3 bases stayed unmatched. The CDR3 has 15 residues.

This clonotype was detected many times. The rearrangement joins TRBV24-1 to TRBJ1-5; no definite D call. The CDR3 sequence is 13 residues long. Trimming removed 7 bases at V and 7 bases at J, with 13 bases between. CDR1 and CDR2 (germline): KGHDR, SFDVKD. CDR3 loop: CATSRASWQPQHF. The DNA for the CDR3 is TGTGCCACCAGCAGAGCTTCGTGGCAGCCCCAGCATTTT.

Here the CDR3 reads CASGFKGQGANTGELFF. The CDR3 DNA is TGTGCTAGTGGTTTTAAGGGACAGGGGGCGAACACCGGGGAGCTGTTTTTT. The J gene is TRBJ2-2, the V gene TRBV12-5; 11 bases map to TRBD1. Germline lookup yields CDR1 LGHNT and CDR2 FRNRAP. The length of the CDR3 is 17 residues. Losses at the gene ends were 3 bases for V and 0 bases for J; bases not matched to a gene: 3. Together with reference TRBV12-5 and TRBJ2-2, the CDR3 gives the full variable domain: DARVTQTPRHKVTEMGQEVTMRCQPILGHNTVFWYRQTMMQGLELLAYFRNRAPLDDSGMPKDRFSAEMPDATLATLKIQPSEPRDSAVYFCASGFKGQGANTGELFFGEGSRLTVL.

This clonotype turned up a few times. The CDR3: CSASSPSGRSTDTQYF. CDR3 DNA sequence: TGCAGTGCTAGTTCCCCTAGCGGGAGGAGCACAGATACGCAGTATTTT. This rearrangement joins TRBV20-1 to TRBJ2-3, with 11 bases that match TRBD2. Germline trimming cut 3 bases from V and 0 bases from J; bases unmatched to any gene: 5. The germline CDR1 and CDR2 sequences are DFQATT and SNEGSKA (reference sequence). The CDR3 is 16 amino acids.

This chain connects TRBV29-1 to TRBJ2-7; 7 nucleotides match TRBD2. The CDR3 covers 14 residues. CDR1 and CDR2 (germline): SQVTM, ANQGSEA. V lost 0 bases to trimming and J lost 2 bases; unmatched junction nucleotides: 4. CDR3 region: CSVEDQAGPYEQYF. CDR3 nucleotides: TGCAGCGTTGAAGATCAAGCGGGACCCTACGAGCAGTACTTC.

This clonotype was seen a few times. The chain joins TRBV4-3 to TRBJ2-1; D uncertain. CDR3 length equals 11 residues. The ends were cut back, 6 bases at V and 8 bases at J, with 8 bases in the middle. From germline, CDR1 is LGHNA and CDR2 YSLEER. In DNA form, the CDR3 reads TGCGCCAGCAGGATGGGCGATGAGCAGTTCTTC. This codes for CASRMGDEQFF.

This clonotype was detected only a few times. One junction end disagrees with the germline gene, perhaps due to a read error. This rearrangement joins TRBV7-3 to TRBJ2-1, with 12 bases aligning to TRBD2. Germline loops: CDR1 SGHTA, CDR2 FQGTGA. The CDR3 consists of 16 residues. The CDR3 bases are TGTGCCAGCAGCTTAGAGCTTGGTCTAGCGGGGGGGCGTCCCGTCTTC. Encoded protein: CASSLELGLAGGRPVF.

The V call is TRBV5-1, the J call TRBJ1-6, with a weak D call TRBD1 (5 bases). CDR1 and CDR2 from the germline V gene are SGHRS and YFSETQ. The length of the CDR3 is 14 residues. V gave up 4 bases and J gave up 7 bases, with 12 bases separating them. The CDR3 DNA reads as TGCGCCAGCAGCACATCTACAGGAAATTCACCCCTCCACTTT. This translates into CASSTSTGNSPLHF.

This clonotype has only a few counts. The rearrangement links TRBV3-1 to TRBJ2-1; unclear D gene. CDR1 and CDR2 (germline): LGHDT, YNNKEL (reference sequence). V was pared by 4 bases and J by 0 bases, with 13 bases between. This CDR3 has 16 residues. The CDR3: CASSRGGHVSYNEQFF. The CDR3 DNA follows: TGTGCCAGCAGCCGGGGTGGGCATGTCTCCTACAATGAGCAGTTCTTC.

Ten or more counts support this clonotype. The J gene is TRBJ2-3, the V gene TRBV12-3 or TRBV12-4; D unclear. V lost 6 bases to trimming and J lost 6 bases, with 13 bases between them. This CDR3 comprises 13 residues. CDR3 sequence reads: CASSSFLFDTQYF. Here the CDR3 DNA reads TGTGCCAGCAGCTCCTTTTTGTTTGATACGCAGTATTTT.

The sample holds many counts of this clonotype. This CDR3 reads CASSEGLAGLQETQYF. The CDR3 bases are TGTGCCAGCAGCGAGGGACTAGCGGGACTCCAAGAGACCCAGTACTTC. The rearrangement joins TRBV11-2 to TRBJ2-5, with 13 bases aligning to TRBD2. The germline V gene encodes CDR1 SGHAT and CDR2 FQNNGV. CDR3 size: 16 residues. V shed 5 bases and J 1 base; nucleotides not matched to a gene: 4.

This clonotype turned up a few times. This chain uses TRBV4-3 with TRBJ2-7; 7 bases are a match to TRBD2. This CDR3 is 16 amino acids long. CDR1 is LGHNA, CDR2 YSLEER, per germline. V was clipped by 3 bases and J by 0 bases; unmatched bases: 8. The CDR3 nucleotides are TGCGCCAGCAGCCAGGATACAGCGGGGCGCTCCTACGAGCAGTACTTC. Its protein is CASSQDTAGRSYEQYF.

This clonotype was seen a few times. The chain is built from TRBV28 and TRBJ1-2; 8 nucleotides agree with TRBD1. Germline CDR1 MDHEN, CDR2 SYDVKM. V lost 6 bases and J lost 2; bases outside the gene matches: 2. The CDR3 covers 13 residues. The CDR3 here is CASRNRGNYGYTF. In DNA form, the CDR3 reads TGTGCCAGCAGAAACAGGGGGAACTATGGCTACACCTTC.

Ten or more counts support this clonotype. CDR3 protein: CASSVDGFTTNNEQFF. The CDR3 DNA is TGTGCCAGCAGCGTAGATGGATTCACAACAAACAATGAGCAGTTCTTC. This chain uses TRBV9 with TRBJ2-1, with no clear D. Trimming left V 0 bases short and J 5 bases short, with 15 bases between. This CDR3 is 16 amino acids long. In germline, CDR1 is SGDLS, CDR2 YYNGEE.

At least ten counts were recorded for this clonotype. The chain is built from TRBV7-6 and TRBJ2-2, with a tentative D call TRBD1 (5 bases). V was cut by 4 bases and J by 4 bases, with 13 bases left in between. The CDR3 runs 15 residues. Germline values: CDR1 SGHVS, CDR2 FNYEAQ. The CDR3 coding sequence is TGTGCCAGCAGCTCCTCGACAGCTACCACCGGGGAGCTGTTTTTT. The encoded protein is CASSSSTATTGELFF.

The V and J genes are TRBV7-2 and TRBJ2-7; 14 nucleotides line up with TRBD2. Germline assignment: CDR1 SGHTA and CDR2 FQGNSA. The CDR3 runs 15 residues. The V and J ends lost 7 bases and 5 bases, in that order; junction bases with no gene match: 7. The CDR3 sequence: CASTKTSGGADEQYF. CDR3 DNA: TGTGCCAGCACCAAGACTAGCGGGGGGGCCGACGAGCAGTACTTC. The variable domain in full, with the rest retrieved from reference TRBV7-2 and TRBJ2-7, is GAGVSQSPSNKVTEKGKDVELRCDPISGHTALYWYRQSLGQGLEFLIYFQGNSAPDKSGLPSDRFSAERTGGSVSTLTIQRTQQEDSAVYLCASTKTSGGADEQYFGPGTRLTVT.